A selection of T cell receptor beta chains follows, all from one sample in a study of T cell responses to AZD1222 COVID-19 vaccine. Produced via immunoSEQ multiplex PCR; TCRdb's table is partial and in-frame only. The sample yields tens of thousands of clones, around nine tenths seen once. The sample here was peripheral blood, taken 28 days after the second AZD1222 dose. Receptors originate from an adult who received the AZD1222 COVID-19 vaccine. CDR3s include the opening cysteine and the closing phenylalanine or tryptophan. A D gene is named only where the DNA matches it firmly. Only part of the rows carry a size: once, few, many, or a class if the clone is expanded.

>TRBJ1-2|-|TRBV7-8|-
CASSLVKGRSYGYTF
TGTGCCAGCAGCTTAGTAAAGGGGCGAAGCTATGGCTACACCTTC
>TRBJ2-1|-|TRBV27|-
CASSLRGTREFF
TGTGCCAGCAGTTTGAGGGGGACTCGGGAGTTCTTC
>TRBJ2-7|-|TRBV18|-
CASSPNPLGPEQYF
TGTGCCAGCTCACCCAACCCTTTAGGGCCTGAGCAGTACTTC
>TRBJ2-7|-|TRBV13|-
CASSLGTRSGEQYF
TGTGCCAGCAGCTTAGGAACTCGCTCTGGCGAGCAGTACTTC
>TRBJ2-1|-|TRBV5-4|-
CASSQDPISYNEQFF
TGTGCCAGCAGCCAAGATCCAATATCCTACAATGAGCAGTTCTTC
>TRBJ2-1|-|TRBV20-1|-
CSGQESQEQFF
TGCAGTGGCCAGGAGAGCCAAGAGCAGTTCTTC
>TRBJ1-2|-|TRBV10-3|-
CAISESGGGYTF
TGTGCCATCAGTGAGTCCGGGGGTGGCTACACCTTC
>TRBJ1-2|TRBD1|TRBV19|-
CASRPKTGNGYTF
TGTGCCAGTAGACCGAAGACAGGGAACGGCTACACCTTC
>TRBJ1-2|-|TRBV28|-
CALGHSNYGYTF
TGTGCCCTCGGGCATTCAAACTATGGCTACACCTTC
>TRBJ1-1|-|TRBV5-4|-
CASSLTGNTEAFF
TGTGCCAGCAGCTTGACAGGTAACACTGAAGCTTTCTTT
>TRBJ2-5|-|TRBV5-4|-
CASSLGGARQETQYF
TGTGCCAGCAGCTTAGGGGGGGCCCGTCAAGAGACCCAGTACTTC
>TRBJ1-4|TRBD1|TRBV5-1|-
CASSFRQGATNEKLFF
TGCGCCAGCAGTTTCCGACAGGGAGCAACTAATGAAAAACTGTTTTTT
>TRBJ1-5|-|TRBV19|-
CASSDASGGNQPQHF
TGTGCCAGTAGTGACGCTAGCGGGGGCAATCAGCCCCAGCATTTT
>TRBJ1-1|-|TRBV5-6|-
CASSLGPPLSDTMNTEAFF
TGTGCCAGCAGCTTGGGCCCACCGCTCTCTGACACCATGAACACTGAAGCTTTCTTT
>TRBJ1-6|-|TRBV20-1|-
CSASWNSPLHF
TGCAGTGCTAGTTGGAATTCACCCCTCCACTTT
>TRBJ2-7|TRBD2|TRBV6-5|-
CASSRLAGRREQYF
TGTGCCAGCAGTAGACTAGCGGGGCGTCGGGAGCAGTACTTC
>TRBJ2-1|TRBD2|TRBV3-1/TRBV3-2|-
CASSQEWLAAYNEQFF
TGTGCCAGCAGCCAAGAGTGGCTAGCGGCCTACAATGAGCAGTTCTTC
>TRBJ2-1|TRBD2|TRBV5-1|-
CASSLAGGTRVYNEQFF
TGCGCCAGCAGCTTGGCCGGGGGGACTAGGGTCTACAATGAGCAGTTCTTC
>TRBJ1-2|TRBD1|TRBV4-1|-
CASSHRQGGGYTF
TGCGCCAGCAGCCACCGACAGGGTGGTGGCTACACCTTC
>TRBJ1-2|-|TRBV10-3|-
CAISDGAGDQYGYTF
TGTGCCATCAGTGATGGAGCAGGGGACCAGTATGGCTACACCTTC
>TRBJ2-7|-|TRBV28|-
CASSTSGRTYEQYF
TGTGCCAGCAGTACCTCCGGGCGGACCTACGAGCAGTACTTC
>TRBJ1-3|-|TRBV7-9|once
CASSLGWRGNTIYF
TGTGCCAGCAGCTTAGGTTGGAGGGGAAACACCATATATTTT
>TRBJ1-5|-|TRBV4-1|-
CASSQGVGAQPQHF
TGCGCCAGCAGCCAGGGCGTAGGTGCTCAGCCCCAGCATTTT
>TRBJ1-1|-|TRBV11-1|-
CASRSRNTEAFF
TGTGCCAGCCGAAGTAGGAACACTGAAGCTTTCTTT
>TRBJ1-2|-|TRBV28|-
CASSPSVMGGYTF
TGTGCCAGCAGTCCTAGCGTAATGGGTGGCTACACCTTC
>TRBJ2-3|-|TRBV19|-
CASTYGGLSTDTQYF
TGTGCCAGTACTTACGGCGGCCTAAGCACAGATACGCAGTATTTT
>TRBJ1-5|-|TRBV30|-
CAWGLNEYQPQHF
TGTGCCTGGGGACTGAATGAGTATCAGCCCCAGCATTTT
>TRBJ2-1|-|TRBV19|-
CASTRLGGATPNEQFF
TGTGCCAGTACCCGACTAGGGGGGGCCACTCCCAATGAGCAGTTCTTC
>TRBJ2-1|-|TRBV4-1|-
CASSPGPRVDEQFF
TGCGCCAGCAGCCCGGGCCCGAGGGTGGATGAGCAGTTCTTC
>TRBJ1-1|TRBD1|TRBV15|-
CATSRERGTGVSEAFF
TGTGCCACCAGCAGAGAGCGGGGGACAGGGGTATCTGAAGCTTTCTTT
>TRBJ1-4|TRBD1|TRBV28|-
CASSAPRDSSNEKLFF
TGTGCCAGCAGTGCCCCCCGGGACAGCTCTAATGAAAAACTGTTTTTT
>TRBJ2-1|TRBD2|TRBV6-5|-
CASAIGTSQHNEQFF
TGTGCCAGCGCCATAGGGACTAGCCAACACAATGAGCAGTTCTTC
>TRBJ1-5|-|TRBV9|once
CASSPRDVGNQPQHF
TGTGCCAGCAGCCCCAGGGATGTCGGCAATCAGCCCCAGCATTTT
>TRBJ2-1|TRBD2|TRBV15|-
CATSLTSGGSYNEQFF
TGTGCCACCAGCCTGACTAGCGGAGGCTCCTACAATGAGCAGTTCTTC
>TRBJ2-7|-|TRBV30|-
CAWSVGGAGPYEQYF
TGTGCCTGGAGTGTAGGAGGAGCGGGCCCCTACGAGCAGTACTTC
>TRBJ2-1|-|TRBV7-8|-
CASSLDWNLGHEQFF
TGTGCCAGCAGCTTAGATTGGAACCTGGGGCATGAGCAGTTCTTC
>TRBJ1-2|TRBD1|TRBV6-5|-
CASRAGGVYGYTF
TGTGCCAGCAGGGCAGGGGGCGTCTATGGCTACACCTTC
>TRBJ1-1|-|TRBV14|-
CASSLPGVNTEAFF
TGTGCCAGCAGCCTACCTGGCGTGAACACTGAAGCTTTCTTT
>TRBJ1-5|-|TRBV6-5|-
CASSLWENQPQHF
TGTGCCAGCAGTCTCTGGGAAAATCAGCCCCAGCATTTT
>TRBJ2-1|-|TRBV7-3|-
CASSLTRPGEQFF
TGTGCCAGCAGCTTGACTCGACCTGGTGAGCAGTTCTTC
>TRBJ1-1|TRBD1|TRBV11-2|few
CASSFHLQGKTEAFF
TGTGCCAGCAGCTTCCACCTACAGGGGAAAACTGAAGCTTTCTTT
>TRBJ1-1|-|TRBV25-1|-
CASKYSLNTEAFF
TGTGCCAGCAAGTACAGCCTCAACACTGAAGCTTTCTTT